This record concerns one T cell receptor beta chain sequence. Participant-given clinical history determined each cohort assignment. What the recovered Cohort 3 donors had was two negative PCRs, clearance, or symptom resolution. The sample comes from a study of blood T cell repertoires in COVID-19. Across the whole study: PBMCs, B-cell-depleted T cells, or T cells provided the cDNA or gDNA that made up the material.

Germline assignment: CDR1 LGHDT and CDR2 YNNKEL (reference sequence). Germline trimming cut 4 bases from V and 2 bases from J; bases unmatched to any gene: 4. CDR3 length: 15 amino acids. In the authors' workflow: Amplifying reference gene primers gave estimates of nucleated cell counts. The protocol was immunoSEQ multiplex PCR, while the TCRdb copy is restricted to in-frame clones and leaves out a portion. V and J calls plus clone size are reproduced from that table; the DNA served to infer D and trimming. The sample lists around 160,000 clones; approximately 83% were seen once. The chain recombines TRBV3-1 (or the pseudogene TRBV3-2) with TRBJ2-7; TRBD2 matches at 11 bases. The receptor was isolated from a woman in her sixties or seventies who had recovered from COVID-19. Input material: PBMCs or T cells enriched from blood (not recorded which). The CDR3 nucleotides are TGTGCCAGCAGCCTCACTAGCGGGAGTACCTACGAGCAGTACTTC. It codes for CASSLTSGSTYEQYF.